This T cell receptor (beta chain) appears in the sequencing data of a study of T cell changes during pregnancy in multiple sclerosis. In regard to this clone: Mismatch with germline at one junction end may stem from a read error.

Produced via immunoSEQ multiplex PCR; TCRdb's table is partial and in-frame only. The sample consists of around 40,000 clones, roughly 89% of them appearing once. Germline V lookup: CDR1 SSHAT, CDR2 FNYEAQ (reference sequence). This CDR3 region has 15 residues. The chain combines TRBV7-7 with TRBJ2-7; 13 positions agree with TRBD2. This receptor was obtained from a female donor in good health, enrolled as a control in a pregnancy study. The sequencing used CD4+ T cells from peripheral blood mononuclear cells, collected after pregnancy. The CDR3 nucleotides are TGTGCTAGCAGCCCGGGACTAGCGGGAACGGGCGAGCAGTACTTC. Protein: CASSPGLAGTGEQYF.